This T cell receptor beta chain came from a study of blood T cell repertoires in COVID-19. Study details: PBMCs, B-cell-depleted T cells, or T cells provided the cDNA or gDNA that made up the material.

Original methodology: Estimation of nucleated cell counts relied on the amplification of reference gene primers. Clones were read by immunoSEQ multiplex PCR, and TCRdb kept only the in-frame ones, dropping some. That table furnishes V, J and clone size, whereas the DNA furnished D and trimming. Among over 150,000 clones, more than 75% were seen once, and the ten largest hold 12%. The sample comprised peripheral blood. The clonotype comes from a woman in her 70s with COVID-19, enrolled during active disease.

In DNA form, the CDR3 reads TGTGCCAGCAGTTTATTACCGGGTACTAGCGGGTTCTCCTACAATGAGCAGTTCTTC. Its protein product is CASSLLPGTSGFSYNEQFF. This sequence joins TRBV27 and TRBJ2-1, with 9 bases fitting TRBD2. V shed 1 base and J 0 bases; nucleotides not matched to a gene: 10. This CDR3 comprises 19 residues. Germline CDR1 is MNHEY and CDR2 is SMNVEV (reference sequence).